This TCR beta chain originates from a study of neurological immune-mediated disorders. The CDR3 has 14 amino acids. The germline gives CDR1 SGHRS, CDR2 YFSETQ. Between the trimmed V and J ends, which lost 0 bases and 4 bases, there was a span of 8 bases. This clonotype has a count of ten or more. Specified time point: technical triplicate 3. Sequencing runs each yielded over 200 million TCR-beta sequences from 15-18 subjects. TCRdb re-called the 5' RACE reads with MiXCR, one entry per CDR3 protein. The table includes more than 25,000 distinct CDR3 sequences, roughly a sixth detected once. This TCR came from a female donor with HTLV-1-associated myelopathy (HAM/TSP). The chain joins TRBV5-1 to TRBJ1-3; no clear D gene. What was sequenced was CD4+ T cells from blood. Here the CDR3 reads CASSLEADGNTIYF. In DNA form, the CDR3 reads TGCGCCAGCAGCTTGGAGGCGGACGGAAACACCATATATTTT.